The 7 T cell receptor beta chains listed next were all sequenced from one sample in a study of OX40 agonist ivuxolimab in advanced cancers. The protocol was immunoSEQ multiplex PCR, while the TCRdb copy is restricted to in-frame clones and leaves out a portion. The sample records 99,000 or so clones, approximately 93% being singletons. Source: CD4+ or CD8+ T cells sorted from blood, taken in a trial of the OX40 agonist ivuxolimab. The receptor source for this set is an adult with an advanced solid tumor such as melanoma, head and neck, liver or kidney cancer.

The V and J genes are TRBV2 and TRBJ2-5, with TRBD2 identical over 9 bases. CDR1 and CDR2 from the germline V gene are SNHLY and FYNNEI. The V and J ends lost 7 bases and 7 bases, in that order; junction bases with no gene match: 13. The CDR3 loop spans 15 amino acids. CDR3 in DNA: TGTGCCAGCAAGAAAGACGCGGGGGGGCCGAGGACCCAGTACTTC. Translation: CASKKDAGGPRTQYF.

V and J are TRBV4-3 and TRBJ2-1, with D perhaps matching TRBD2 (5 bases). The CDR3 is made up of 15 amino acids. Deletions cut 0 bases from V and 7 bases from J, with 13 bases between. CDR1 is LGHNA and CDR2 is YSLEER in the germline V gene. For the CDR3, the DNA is TGCGCCAGCAGCCAAGAGCCCCGGGGAAGGAATGAGCAGTTCTTC. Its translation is CASSQEPRGRNEQFF.

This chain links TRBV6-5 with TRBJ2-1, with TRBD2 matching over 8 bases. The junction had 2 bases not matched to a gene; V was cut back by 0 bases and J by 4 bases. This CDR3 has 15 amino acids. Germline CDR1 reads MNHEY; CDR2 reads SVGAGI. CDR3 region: CASSYSGLAYNEQFF. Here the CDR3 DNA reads TGTGCCAGCAGTTACTCTGGACTAGCATACAATGAGCAGTTCTTC.

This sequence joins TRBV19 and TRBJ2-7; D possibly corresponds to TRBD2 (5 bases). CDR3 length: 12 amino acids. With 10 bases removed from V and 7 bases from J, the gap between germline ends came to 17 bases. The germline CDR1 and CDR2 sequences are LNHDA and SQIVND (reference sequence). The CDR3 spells CATQGRFGEQYF. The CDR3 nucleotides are TGTGCCACCCAAGGGAGATTCGGGGAGCAGTACTTC.

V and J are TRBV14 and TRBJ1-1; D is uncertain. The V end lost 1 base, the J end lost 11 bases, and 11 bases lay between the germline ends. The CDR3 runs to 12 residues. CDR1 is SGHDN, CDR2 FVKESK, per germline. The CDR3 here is CASSQAWREAFF. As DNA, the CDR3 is TGTGCCAGCAGCCAAGCTTGGAGGGAGGCTTTCTTT.

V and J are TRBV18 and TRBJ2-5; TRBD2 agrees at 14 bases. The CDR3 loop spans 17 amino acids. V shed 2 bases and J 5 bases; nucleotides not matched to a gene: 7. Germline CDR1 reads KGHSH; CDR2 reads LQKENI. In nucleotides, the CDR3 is TGTGCCAGCTCACCAACAACCGGGACTAGCGGGAGTGAGACCCAGTACTTC. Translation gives CASSPTTGTSGSETQYF.

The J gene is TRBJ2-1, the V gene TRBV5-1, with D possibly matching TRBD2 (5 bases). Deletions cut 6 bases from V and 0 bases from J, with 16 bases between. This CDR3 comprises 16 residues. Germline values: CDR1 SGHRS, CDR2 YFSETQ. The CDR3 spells CASTHSVGSSYNEQFF. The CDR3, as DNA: TGCGCCAGCACCCATAGCGTTGGAAGCTCCTACAATGAGCAGTTCTTC.